The next 26 T cell receptor beta chains were all read from a single sample in a study of T-cell memory formation after mild COVID-19. TCRdb called the 5' RACE reads again in MiXCR, with one record for every CDR3 protein. The sample holds around 320,000 distinct CDR3 sequences, over 25% seen once. The sequenced material came from PBMCs or a T cell subset sorted from them (not recorded which). The receptor source for this set is an adult woman who had mild COVID-19 (a few samples of this study predate the infection). Cell type and time point are not known.

The rearrangement uses TRBV9 and TRBJ2-1, with 10 bases fitting TRBD1. Per germline, CDR1 SGDLS and CDR2 YYNGEE. The CDR3 is 14 amino acids. Germline trimming cut 2 bases from V and 9 bases from J; bases unmatched to any gene: 5. In nucleotides, the CDR3 is TGTGCCAGCAGCGTGAGACAGGGGGCCGGTGAGCAGTTCTTC. Amino acids: CASSVRQGAGEQFF. The full variable domain, in which reference TRBV9 and TRBJ2-1 provide the parts outside the CDR3, is DSGVTQTPKHLITATGQRVTLRCSPRSGDLSVYWYQQSLDQGLQFLIQYYNGEERAKGNILERFSAQQFPDLHSELNLSSLELGDSALYFCASSVRQGAGEQFFGPGTRLTVL.

This clonotype came up a few times. V is TRBV7-8 and J is TRBJ2-2; D possibly matches TRBD1 or TRBD2 (5 bases each). V lost 4 bases and J lost 4, with 10 bases in between. The CDR3 is 14 residues long. Germline V gene sequence: CDR1 SGHVS, CDR2 FQNEAQ. CDR3 nucleotide sequence: TGTGCCAGCAGCTCGGGACCTGGCACCGGGGAGCTGTTTTTT. Translating gives CASSSGPGTGELFF.

This clonotype was observed a handful of times. V usage is TRBV20-1 and J usage is TRBJ2-3, with TRBD2 matching 10 bases. This CDR3 contains 15 residues. Germline V CDR1 and CDR2: DFQATT, SNEGSKA (reference sequence). Trimming took 5 bases from V and 2 from J; bases not matched to a gene: 7. The CDR3 region is CSAEAGGRFTDTQYF. The CDR3 DNA sequence: TGCAGTGCTGAAGCGGGAGGGCGGTTCACAGATACGCAGTATTTT.

The rearrangement uses TRBV7-9 and TRBJ2-7; 7 positions match TRBD2. The germline V gene encodes CDR1 SEHNR and CDR2 FQNEAQ (reference sequence). This CDR3 is 13 amino acids long. V was clipped by 10 bases and J by 0 bases; unmatched bases: 6. As DNA, the CDR3 is TGTGCCACCTCCTCTAGCGGCTCCTACGAGCAGTACTTC. Protein: CATSSSGSYEQYF.

The DNA for the CDR3 is TGTGCCAGCACCAACAGTTTAGGGGGCGGTCAGCCCCAGCATTTT. This codes for CASTNSLGGGQPQHF. The chain recombines TRBV6-1 with TRBJ1-5, with TRBD1 matching over 7 bases. The germline V gene encodes CDR1 MNHNS and CDR2 SASEGT. V lost 7 bases, J lost 6 bases, and 12 bases stayed unmatched. The CDR3 has 15 residues.

This clonotype was detected ten times or more. The V and J genes are TRBV2 and TRBJ1-1, with TRBD1 matching over 9 bases. Germline V lookup: CDR1 SNHLY, CDR2 FYNNEI. V dropped 3 bases and J dropped 5; count of bases not matched to a gene: 7. CDR3 length: 15 amino acids. The CDR3 nucleotides are TGTGCCAGCAGTGACGGGACAGGGCCTCGAACTGAAGCTTTCTTT. It is translated as CASSDGTGPRTEAFF.

This clonotype was seen a few times. The chain couples TRBV27 to TRBJ2-1; D might be TRBD1 (5 bases). V was shortened by 2 bases and J by 7 bases, with 9 bases between the two germline ends. The germline gives CDR1 MNHEY, CDR2 SMNVEV (reference sequence). CDR3 size: 13 residues. CDR3 protein: CASSLGAWNEQFF. CDR3 coding DNA: TGTGCCAGCAGTTTAGGGGCTTGGAATGAGCAGTTCTTC.

This clonotype was observed a handful of times. This chain connects TRBV29-1 to TRBJ2-7; 7 nucleotides agree with TRBD2. V was clipped by 4 bases and J by 5 bases; unmatched bases: 5. Germline lookup yields CDR1 SQVTM and CDR2 ANQGSEA. The CDR3 consists of 12 residues. CDR3 DNA: TGCAGCGTTGGGGGACTACGGAACGAGCAGTACTTC. This gives the protein CSVGGLRNEQYF.

This clonotype was seen only a few times. This chain links TRBV7-9 with TRBJ2-2; TRBD2 agrees at 7 bases. V was clipped by 1 base and J by 2 bases; unmatched bases: 1. Per the germline V gene, CDR1 is SEHNR and CDR2 is FQNEAQ (reference sequence). The CDR3 totals 15 residues. CDR3 residues: CASSLGLANTGELFF. The CDR3 bases are TGTGCCAGCAGCTTAGGACTAGCCAACACCGGGGAGCTGTTTTTT.

J is TRBJ2-7 and V is TRBV4-3; 7 nucleotides agree with TRBD1. V lost 0 bases, J lost 0 bases, and 2 bases stayed unmatched. The germline CDR1 and CDR2 sequences are LGHNA and YSLEER. CDR3 length: 15 residues. CDR3 in amino acids: CASSQETGSSYEQYF. In DNA, the CDR3 is TGCGCCAGCAGCCAAGAGACAGGGAGCTCCTACGAGCAGTACTTC.

This clonotype was counted at least ten times. The chain couples TRBV12-3 or TRBV12-4 to TRBJ2-1, with a possible D match to TRBD2 (5 bases). This CDR3 region has 14 residues. Trimming took off 6 bases at V and 9 bases at J, with 18 bases between the two ends. DNA of the CDR3: TGTGCCAGCAGCCCTGATCTGGACTCCGGTGAGCAGTTCTTC. Translating gives CASSPDLDSGEQFF.

The chain employs TRBV12-3 or TRBV12-4 and TRBJ2-3; TRBD2 matches at 10 bases. The CDR3 has 16 residues. The V gene end was trimmed by 4 bases and the J gene end by 4 bases; junction bases not matched to a gene: 8. CDR3 nucleotide sequence: TGTGCCAGCAGTTCCCGAGCGGGGGGGCCCCCAGATACGCAGTATTTT. Its protein product is CASSSRAGGPPDTQYF.

This clonotype was counted between two and nine times. The J gene is TRBJ1-2, the V gene TRBV3-1, with D possibly matching TRBD1 (6 bases). This CDR3 has 16 residues. CDR1 is LGHDT and CDR2 is YNNKEL in the germline V gene (reference sequence). Trimming took off 0 bases at V and 3 bases at J, with 14 bases between the two ends. CDR3 DNA sequence: TGTGCCAGCAGCCAAGAAGGAGGGGGTGAAGACTATGGCTACACCTTC. Its protein product is CASSQEGGGEDYGYTF.

There are a few counts of this clonotype. The V gene is TRBV7-2, the J gene TRBJ1-4; no clear D gene. The CDR3 extends over 14 amino acids. The V and J ends lost 5 bases and 7 bases respectively, with 14 bases between them. The germline V gene has CDR1 SGHTA and CDR2 FQGNSA. CDR3 protein: CASSLSSWVEKLFF. CDR3 DNA sequence: TGTGCCAGCAGCCTGAGTTCCTGGGTTGAAAAACTGTTTTTT.

This clonotype was counted a single time. V and J are TRBV10-3 and TRBJ1-4, with unresolved D. Trimming took 8 bases from V and 3 from J, leaving 13 bases between them. Germline lookup yields CDR1 ENHRY and CDR2 SYGVKD. The CDR3 totals 14 residues. The CDR3 DNA reads as TGTGCCATCGCCGGCGGAACATCTAATGAAAAACTGTTTTTT. As protein: CAIAGGTSNEKLFF.

The table lists this clonotype with many counts. J is TRBJ2-2 and V is TRBV5-1; the match to TRBD2 covers 10 bases. J lost 2 bases, V lost 4 bases, and 5 bases had no gene match. This CDR3 is 16 amino acids long. The V gene's germline CDR1 is SGHRS and CDR2 YFSETQ. CDR3 sequence (DNA): TGCGCCAGCAGCCCCAAGCGGGGGGGTAACACCGGGGAGCTGTTTTTT. Translation gives CASSPKRGGNTGELFF. Complete variable domain (other parts from reference TRBV5-1 and TRBJ2-2): KAGVTQTPRYLIKTRGQQVTLSCSPISGHRSVSWYQQTPGQGLQFLFEYFSETQRNKGNFPGRFSGRQFSNSRSEMNVSTLELGDSALYLCASSPKRGGNTGELFFGEGSRLTVL.

This clonotype was counted a few times. The V gene is TRBV20-1, the J gene TRBJ2-3; 10 bases line up with TRBD1. After removal of 0 bases from V and 3 bases from J, the junction contained 6 bases not matched to a gene. The CDR3 is 16 amino acids. Germline CDR1 DFQATT, CDR2 SNEGSKA (reference sequence). The CDR3 sequence is CSARDPTGGMTDTQYF. The DNA of the CDR3 is TGCAGTGCTAGAGACCCGACAGGGGGCATGACAGATACGCAGTATTTT.

V and J are TRBV29-1 and TRBJ1-2; D may be TRBD1 (5 bases). The germline V gene encodes CDR1 SQVTM and CDR2 ANQGSEA. The CDR3 totals 13 residues. The V end lost 7 bases, the J end lost 6 bases, and 18 bases lay between the germline ends. The CDR3 region is CSAPGLWGDGYTF. For the CDR3, the DNA is TGCAGCGCCCCCGGGCTTTGGGGGGATGGCTACACCTTC.

This clonotype was seen a few times. This CDR3 is CASSFLSTLDQETQYF. As DNA, the CDR3 is TGTGCCAGCAGCTTTCTATCTACGCTCGACCAAGAGACCCAGTACTTC. This chain uses TRBV5-5 with TRBJ2-5, with D uncertain. The germline gives CDR1 SGHKS, CDR2 YYEKEE (reference sequence). The CDR3 is made up of 16 amino acids. V was cut by 2 bases and J by 0 bases, with 14 bases left in between.

There are a few counts of this clonotype. The V and J genes are TRBV7-2 and TRBJ1-2, with D maybe TRBD1 (5 bases). CDR3 length: 14 residues. The germline V gene has CDR1 SGHTA and CDR2 FQGNSA. V lost 0 bases, J lost 8 bases, and 13 bases lay in between. The CDR3 nucleotides read TGTGCCAGCAGCTTAGCCGGCCAGGGTGGAGGCTACACCTTC. Translated, it gives CASSLAGQGGGYTF.

The chain links TRBV12-3 or TRBV12-4 to TRBJ2-5; D ambiguous. V was pared by 3 bases and J by 6 bases, with 8 bases between. This CDR3 region has 12 residues. The CDR3 spells CASSFPSQTQYF. DNA of the CDR3: TGTGCCAGCAGTTTCCCATCGCAGACCCAGTACTTC.

The chain recombines TRBV7-2 with TRBJ2-6, with D possibly being TRBD2 (5 bases). With 4 bases removed from V and 2 bases from J, the gap between germline ends came to 21 bases. The CDR3 has 19 residues. Germline V CDR1 and CDR2: SGHTA, FQGNSA. This CDR3 is CASSSGEGIGYAGANVLTF. The CDR3 bases are TGTGCCAGCAGCTCCGGAGAGGGCATAGGGTACGCTGGGGCCAACGTCCTGACTTTC.

This clonotype was detected a few times. This rearrangement joins TRBV4-3 to TRBJ1-1; 8 bases are a match to TRBD1. The CDR3 has 15 amino acids. Germline V gives CDR1 LGHNA, CDR2 YSLEER. V lost 2 bases to trimming and J lost 4 bases; unmatched junction nucleotides: 6. The CDR3 here is CASSQPDRVGTEAFF. The CDR3 region has the DNA TGCGCCAGCAGCCAACCGGACAGGGTAGGCACTGAAGCTTTCTTT.

This chain joins TRBV12-3 or TRBV12-4 and TRBJ1-1, with 8 bases fitting TRBD1. The J segment lost 11 bases and the V segment lost 1 base, leaving 21 bases of the junction unmatched. The CDR3 spans 18 residues. The CDR3: CASSLDVSWGDRQSSAFF. CDR3 in DNA: TGTGCCAGCAGTTTAGACGTTTCTTGGGGGGACAGGCAATCTAGTGCTTTCTTT.

The V call is TRBV3-1, the J call TRBJ1-2, with 7 bases aligning to TRBD1. V shed 4 bases and J 8 bases; nucleotides not matched to a gene: 10. The CDR3 is 14 amino acids. Germline V CDR1 and CDR2: LGHDT, YNNKEL (reference sequence). CDR3: CASSLRTGGGGYTF. CDR3 bases: TGTGCCAGCAGCCTACGGACAGGAGGGGGCGGCTACACCTTC.

The chain combines TRBV20-1 with TRBJ2-3, with D tentatively TRBD2 (6 bases). The CDR3 runs 14 residues. CDR1 DFQATT and CDR2 SNEGSKA come from the germline V gene (reference sequence). With 5 bases removed from V and 0 bases from J, the gap between germline ends came to 12 bases. CDR3 bases: TGCAGTGCTCGGGCGCGGGATAGCACAGATACGCAGTATTTT. The encoded protein is CSARARDSTDTQYF.